This is a list of T cell receptor beta chains from one sample in a study of OX40 agonist ivuxolimab in advanced cancers. Libraries were prepared by immunoSEQ multiplex PCR; TCRdb keeps only in-frame clonotypes and omits some of them. This table holds about 72,000 clones, 81% found once. The material was CD4+ or CD8+ T cells sorted from blood, obtained in a trial of the OX40 agonist ivuxolimab. These receptors came from an adult with an advanced solid tumor such as melanoma, head and neck, liver or kidney cancer. The CDR3 runs from the conserved cysteine through the conserved F or W. D genes are given only for firm matches. A clone size is listed for some rows: how often the clone was seen (once, few, many), or a class if it is expanded.

- TRBJ2-3 15 TRBV5-6 TRBD1 CASSLYRGSTDTQYF TGTGCCAGCAGCTTGTACAGGGGGTCGACAGATACGCAGTATTTT
few TRBJ1-6 15 TRBV2 TRBD1 CASSVQGPNNSPLHF TGTGCCAGCAGTGTACAGGGGCCGAATAATTCACCCCTCCACTTT
- TRBJ1-2 14 TRBV27 - CASSLTQGYYGYTF TGTGCCAGCAGTTTAACTCAGGGCTACTATGGCTACACCTTC
- TRBJ1-5 14 TRBV30 - CAWSEGFSNQPQHF TGTGCCTGGAGTGAGGGCTTTAGCAATCAGCCCCAGCATTTT
- TRBJ1-4 16 TRBV5-1 TRBD1 CASSLPTGLTNEKLFF TGCGCCAGCAGCTTGCCGACAGGGTTAACTAATGAAAAACTGTTTTTT
many TRBJ1-3 12 TRBV12-5 - CASAASGNTIYF TGTGCTAGTGCCGCATCTGGAAACACCATATATTTT
- TRBJ2-3 16 TRBV5-4 TRBD2 CASSLRAGGHTDTQYF TGTGCCAGCAGCTTGAGGGCGGGGGGACACACAGATACGCAGTATTTT
- TRBJ2-7 15 TRBV18 - CASSPPGTLGAEQYF TGTGCCAGCTCACCACCCGGGACCCTAGGGGCCGAGCAGTACTTC
- TRBJ1-3 15 TRBV5-5 - CASSPQAFSGNTIYF TGTGCCAGCAGCCCCCAAGCGTTCTCTGGAAACACCATATATTTT
- TRBJ1-1 13 TRBV6-6 - CASSYAGYTEAFF TGTGCCAGCAGTTACGCGGGATACACTGAAGCTTTCTTT
- TRBJ2-3 14 TRBV7-2 - CASSQHLIADTQYF TGTGCCAGCAGCCAACACCTAATCGCAGATACGCAGTATTTT
many TRBJ2-5 16 TRBV19 - CATTNRGRGSQETQYF TGTGCCACGACGAACAGGGGGAGGGGGTCTCAGGAGACCCAGTACTTC
- TRBJ2-7 13 TRBV7-9 - CASRGLSSYEQYF TGTGCCAGCCGAGGCTTGAGCTCCTACGAGCAGTACTTC
- TRBJ2-2 12 TRBV5-1 - CASSWGAGELFF TGCGCCAGCAGCTGGGGGGCCGGGGAGCTGTTTTTT
- TRBJ1-1 15 TRBV5-1 - CASRTAVDLNTEAFF TGCGCCAGCAGGACCGCAGTGGATCTGAACACTGAAGCTTTCTTT
- TRBJ2-5 15 TRBV19 - CASSIGTLAGQTQYF TGTGCCAGTAGTATAGGGACGTTGGCAGGGCAGACCCAGTACTTC
- TRBJ1-1 14 TRBV19 TRBD1 CASIDRGLNTEAFF TGTGCCAGTATCGACAGGGGGCTGAACACTGAAGCTTTCTTT
- TRBJ1-5 15 TRBV4-3 - CASSHDGRSNQPQHF TGCGCCAGCAGCCATGATGGAAGGAGCAATCAGCCCCAGCATTTT
- TRBJ2-7 14 TRBV18 TRBD1 CASSPRGQGYEQYF TGTGCCAGCTCACCACGCGGACAGGGATACGAGCAGTACTTC
- TRBJ2-5 14 TRBV11-2 - CASSRGQTQETQYF TGTGCCAGCAGTCGCGGACAGACGCAAGAGACCCAGTACTTC
- TRBJ1-4 13 TRBV10-3 TRBD1 CAIGDRVNEKLFF TGTGCCATCGGGGACAGGGTGAATGAAAAACTGTTTTTT
- TRBJ2-7 15 TRBV19 - CASSIGGLGTYEQYF TGTGCCAGTAGTATAGGAGGGTTGGGGACCTACGAGCAGTACTTC
- TRBJ2-3 17 TRBV7-6 - CASSPRAWGLGTDTQYF TGTGCCAGCAGCCCACGCGCTTGGGGTTTGGGCACAGATACGCAGTATTTT
- TRBJ2-2 15 TRBV10-3 - CAISDLKGATGELFF TGTGCCATCAGTGATTTAAAAGGGGCGACCGGGGAGCTGTTTTTT
- TRBJ2-4 12 TRBV4-3 - CASSQGGGVQYF TGCGCCAGCAGCCAAGGGGGGGGCGTACAGTACTTC
- TRBJ2-2 13 TRBV5-1 - CASSLGEAGELFF TGTGCCAGCAGCTTGGGGGAAGCCGGGGAGCTGTTTTTT
few TRBJ1-1 14 TRBV19 - CASSPAGLNTEAFF TGTGCCAGTAGTCCAGCAGGGCTTAACACTGAAGCTTTCTTT
- TRBJ2-3 16 TRBV5-1 - CASNEKGWSHTDTQYF TGCGCCAGCAACGAGAAGGGATGGAGTCACACAGATACGCAGTATTTT
- TRBJ1-1 14 TRBV14 TRBD1 CASSAGQGASEAFF TGTGCCAGCAGCGCCGGACAGGGGGCTTCGGAAGCTTTCTTT
- TRBJ2-7 12 TRBV6-1 - CASNPTPYEQYF TGTGCCAGCAATCCCACCCCCTACGAGCAGTACTTC
- TRBJ2-1 18 TRBV11-2 TRBD2 CASSLPRLAGDFYNEQFF TGTGCCAGCAGCCTACCCCGACTAGCGGGGGACTTCTACAATGAGCAGTTCTTC
- TRBJ2-1 16 TRBV19 - CASSITPFMAYNEQFF TGTGCCAGTAGTATAACTCCATTCATGGCCTACAATGAGCAGTTCTTC
once TRBJ2-5 14 TRBV19 - CASSILQGTETQYF TGTGCCAGTAGTATACTTCAGGGCACGGAGACCCAGTACTTC
once TRBJ2-1 15 TRBV19 TRBD1 CASSIGGGSYNEQFF TGTGCCAGTAGTATAGGAGGGGGCAGCTACAATGAGCAGTTCTTC
- TRBJ2-7 16 TRBV19 TRBD1 CASSIKMTGLPYEQYF TGTGCCAGTAGTATAAAAATGACAGGGCTACCCTACGAGCAGTACTTC
- TRBJ1-2 15 TRBV5-1 - CASNSGTSTNYGYTF TGCGCCAGCAACTCCGGGACATCAACTAACTATGGCTACACCTTC
few TRBJ2-5 14 TRBV5-1 - CASSWDGGGETQYF TGCGCCAGCTCATGGGACGGTGGGGGAGAGACCCAGTACTTC
- TRBJ2-5 16 TRBV7-6 - CASSRIGDRGRETQYF TGTGCCAGCAGCCGCATCGGGGACCGGGGGAGGGAGACCCAGTACTTC
- TRBJ1-2 14 TRBV5-1 - CASSLGDTSYGYTF TGCGCCAGCAGCTTGGGCGACACTTCCTATGGCTACACCTTC
- TRBJ1-4 12 TRBV7-2 TRBD1 CASSPRQGELFF TGTGCCAGCAGCCCCCGACAGGGGGAACTGTTTTTT
- TRBJ2-2 17 TRBV7-3 - CASSPEDGVGDTGELFF TGTGCCAGCAGCCCGGAGGATGGAGTTGGGGACACCGGGGAGCTGTTTTTT
few TRBJ2-5 10 TRBV6-1 - CATYGGTQYF TGTGCCACCTATGGAGGGACCCAGTACTTC
- TRBJ1-2 12 TRBV18 TRBD1 CASSSTGVGYTF TGTGCCAGCTCATCGACAGGGGTTGGCTACACCTTC
few TRBJ1-5 12 TRBV27 - CASSSLDQPQHF TGTGCCAGCAGTTCCTTGGATCAGCCCCAGCATTTT
- TRBJ1-6 14 TRBV11-2 TRBD1 CASSSLDRNSPLHF TGTGCCAGCAGCTCATTGGACAGGAATTCACCCCTCCACTTT
- TRBJ1-1 17 TRBV5-4 TRBD1 CASSLVGGRGRITEAFF TGTGCCAGCAGCTTGGTAGGCGGCAGGGGGCGAATCACTGAAGCTTTCTTT
- TRBJ1-4 15 TRBV2 - CASSQYQGTNEKLFF TGTGCCAGCAGCCAGTATCAGGGAACTAATGAAAAACTGTTTTTT
- TRBJ1-5 16 TRBV19 - CASSIGRTDSNQPQHF TGTGCCAGTAGTATAGGGAGGACAGATAGCAATCAGCCCCAGCATTTT
- TRBJ2-3 15 TRBV7-2 TRBD2 CASSRTSALADTQYF TGTGCCAGCAGCCGGACTAGCGCTTTGGCAGATACGCAGTATTTT
- TRBJ1-2 14 TRBV5-6 TRBD1 CASSWDRAAYGYTF TGTGCCAGCAGCTGGGACAGAGCCGCCTATGGCTACACCTTC
- TRBJ2-2 12 TRBV7-2 - CASSLYTGELFF TGTGCCAGCAGCCTATACACCGGGGAGCTGTTTTTT
- TRBJ2-5 16 TRBV5-4 TRBD1 CASSRSGQGRQETQYF TGTGCCAGCAGCCGCTCCGGACAGGGGAGACAAGAGACCCAGTACTTC